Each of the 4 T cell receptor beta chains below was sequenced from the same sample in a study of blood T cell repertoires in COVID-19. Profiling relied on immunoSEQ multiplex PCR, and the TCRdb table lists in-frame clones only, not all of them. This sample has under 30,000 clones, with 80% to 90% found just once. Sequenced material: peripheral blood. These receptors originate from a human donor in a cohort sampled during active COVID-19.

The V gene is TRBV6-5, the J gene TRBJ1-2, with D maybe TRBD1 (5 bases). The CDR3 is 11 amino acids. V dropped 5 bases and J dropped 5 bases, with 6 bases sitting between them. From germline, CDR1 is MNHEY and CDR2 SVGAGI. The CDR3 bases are TGTGCCAGCAGTCCAGGGTATGGCTACACCTTC. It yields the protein CASSPGYGYTF.

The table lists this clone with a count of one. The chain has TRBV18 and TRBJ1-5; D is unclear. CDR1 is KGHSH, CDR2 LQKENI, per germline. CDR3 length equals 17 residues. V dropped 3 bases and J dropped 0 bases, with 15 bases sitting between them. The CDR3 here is CASSPSVPQVSNQPQHF. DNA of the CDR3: TGTGCCAGCTCACCCTCCGTCCCCCAGGTTAGCAATCAGCCCCAGCATTTT.

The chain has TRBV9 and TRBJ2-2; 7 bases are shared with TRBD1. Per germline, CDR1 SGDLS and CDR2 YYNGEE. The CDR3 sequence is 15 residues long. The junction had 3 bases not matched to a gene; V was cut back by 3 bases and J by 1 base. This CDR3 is CASSARTGNTGELFF. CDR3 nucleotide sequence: TGTGCCAGCAGCGCCCGGACAGGGAACACCGGGGAGCTGTTTTTT. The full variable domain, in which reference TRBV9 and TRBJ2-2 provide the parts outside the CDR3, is DSGVTQTPKHLITATGQRVTLRCSPRSGDLSVYWYQQSLDQGLQFLIQYYNGEERAKGNILERFSAQQFPDLHSELNLSSLELGDSALYFCASSARTGNTGELFFGEGSRLTVL.

CDR3 residues: CSVEDLGGGETQYF. In DNA, the CDR3 is TGCAGCGTTGAAGATCTGGGAGGGGGAGAGACCCAGTACTTC. This rearrangement joins TRBV29-1 to TRBJ2-5; possibly TRBD2 for D (7 bases). The germline V and J ends were trimmed by 0 bases and 4 bases, with 12 bases remaining between them. From germline, CDR1 is SQVTM and CDR2 ANQGSEA. This CDR3 comprises 14 residues.